The 12 T cell receptor beta chains below were found in one sample sequenced in a study of breast tumors, draining lymph nodes, adjacent tissues. In TCRdb, the multiplex PCR reads were re-called with MiXCR into one record per CDR3 protein. The sample consists of approximately 190,000 distinct CDR3 sequences, over 25% of them appearing once. Axillary draining lymph nodes of breast cancer patients supplied the node samples. Sequenced material: axillary lymph node tissue. The receptors were sampled from a female donor with breast cancer. Some clones in this sample may be carry-over from other donors' samples.

V usage is TRBV7-6 and J usage is TRBJ2-3; TRBD2 might be the D (5 bases). CDR3 length equals 12 residues. Germline V gives CDR1 SGHVS, CDR2 FNYEAQ. CDR3 amino acids: CARHGGTDTQYF. The DNA of the CDR3 is TGTGCTAGGCACGGGGGCACAGATACGCAGTATTTT.

This clonotype was detected many times. V usage is TRBV29-1 and J usage is TRBJ2-1; 8 nucleotides agree with TRBD2. The germline V gene encodes CDR1 SQVTM and CDR2 ANQGSEA. Trimming took 7 bases from V and 5 from J; bases not matched to a gene: 7. The CDR3 spans 13 residues. As DNA, the CDR3 is TGCAGCGCCAAGCGGGGGCCAGACAATGAGCAGTTCTTC. Translation gives CSAKRGPDNEQFF.

This clonotype was observed at least ten times. The chain employs TRBV30 and TRBJ1-5, with D hard to call. CDR1 GTSNPN and CDR2 SVGIG come from the germline V gene (reference sequence). V was trimmed by 0 bases and J by 0 bases, leaving 0 bases between them. The CDR3 has 12 residues. CDR3 in DNA: TGTGCCTGGAGTGTTAGCAATCAGCCCCAGCATTTT. Translated, it gives CAWSVSNQPQHF. The variable domain in full, with the rest retrieved from reference TRBV30 and TRBJ1-5, is SQTIHQWPATLVQPVGSPLSLECTVEGTSNPNLYWYRQAAGRGLQLLFYSVGIGQISSEVPQNLSASRPQDRQFILSSKKLLLSDSGFYLCAWSVSNQPQHFGDGTRLSIL.

Comments on this clonotype: A read error may produce the germline difference seen at one junction end. The chain carries TRBV20-1 and TRBJ1-5; TRBD1 might be the D (5 bases). Germline CDR1 is DFQATT and CDR2 is SNEGSKA (reference sequence). The CDR3 runs 15 residues. The CDR3 DNA reads as TGCAGTGCTAGAGAATACGGGGCGGGGAACGGGCAGCCCCTTTTT. It translates to CSAREYGAGNGQPLF.

The genes are TRBV20-1 and TRBJ2-3, with D tentatively TRBD1 (5 bases). Per germline, CDR1 DFQATT and CDR2 SNEGSKA (reference sequence). This CDR3 has 12 amino acids. The germline V and J ends were trimmed by 3 bases and 6 bases, with 10 bases remaining between them. CDR3 protein: CSASPHRDTQYF. CDR3 nucleotides: TGCAGTGCTAGCCCTCACAGGGATACGCAGTATTTT.

The chain combines TRBV7-2 with TRBJ1-3, with D maybe TRBD1 (5 bases). In germline, CDR1 is SGHTA, CDR2 FQGNSA. Trimming removed 7 bases at V and 3 bases at J, with 16 bases between. This CDR3 is built from 15 residues. The CDR3 here is CASNSDGARGNTIYF. The CDR3 nucleotides read TGTGCCAGCAACTCGGACGGGGCGCGTGGAAACACCATATATTTT.

This clonotype was observed at least ten times. In DNA, the CDR3 is TGCGCCAGCAGCATTTCAGCAGCGAAGGCTTTAGATACGCAGTATTTT. It is translated as CASSISAAKALDTQYF. V and J are TRBV5-1 and TRBJ2-3, with no clear D. V was cut by 4 bases and J by 5 bases, with 20 bases left in between. This CDR3 contains 16 residues. Per germline, CDR1 SGHRS and CDR2 YFSETQ.

This clonotype came up once. As the CDR3 is not closed by the conserved phenylalanine or tryptophan, this likely results from a read error. The DNA is omitted, as the CDR3 cannot be located on it reliably, and the CDR3 follows TCRdb's listing. The chain combines TRBV12-3 or TRBV12-4 with TRBJ2-3; the DNA was not used to check the table's D call, TRBD2. The CDR3 numbers 10 amino acids, ends counted. CDR3 protein: CASSRDSGNY.

J is TRBJ1-2 and V is TRBV12-3 or TRBV12-4; possible D gene TRBD1, 5 bases. The CDR3 loop spans 15 amino acids. Trimming took 5 bases from V and 6 from J, leaving 19 bases between them. The DNA of the CDR3 is TGTGCCAGCAGTGGGGGACTAGCGGGAGTCGATGGCTACACCTTC. This gives the protein CASSGGLAGVDGYTF.

For this clonotype: With a much larger clone just one base away, this may be a read error. CDR3 amino acids: CSARDLGSATPPLHF. In DNA form, the CDR3 reads TGCAGTGCTAGAGATCTAGGGTCCGCAACTCCACCCCTCCACTTT. The chain uses TRBV20-1 and TRBJ1-6; D ambiguous. CDR1 and CDR2 from the germline V gene are DFQATT and SNEGSKA (reference sequence). V dropped 0 bases and J dropped 11 bases, with 17 bases sitting between them. This CDR3 contains 15 residues.

As for this clonotype: A clone one base away is much larger, so this may be a read error. The gene calls are TRBV10-3 and TRBJ1-5, with D possibly matching TRBD1 (5 bases). This CDR3 is built from 13 residues. V was trimmed by 8 bases and J by 2 bases, leaving 10 bases between them. The V gene's germline CDR1 is ENHRY and CDR2 SYGVKD. DNA of the CDR3: TGTGCCATCCGCCGGGACCGCAATCAGCCCCAGCATTTT. Translation: CAIRRDRNQPQHF.

This clonotype was seen ten or more times. The chain links TRBV20-1 to TRBJ2-5; D is perhaps TRBD1 or TRBD2 (6 bases each). The germline CDR1 and CDR2 sequences are DFQATT and SNEGSKA (reference sequence). Trimming stripped 3 bases from V and 5 bases from J, with 19 bases between. This CDR3 has 15 residues. The CDR3 DNA reads TGCAGTGCTAGTGAAGCCAGGGGTGGAGGGGAGACCCAGTACTTC. Translation: CSASEARGGGETQYF.